The clone carrying this TCR beta chain appeared a few times. In Seattle, patients joined the study during active infection and were tracked longitudinally. The data are from a study of blood T cell repertoires in COVID-19. At the level of the study: The United States, Italy and Spain were the sources of the acute and convalescent COVID-19 samples.

Study processing details: Amplification with reference gene primers provided the estimates of nucleated cell counts. Assay used: immunoSEQ multiplex PCR; TCRdb lists only in-frame clones, some missing. V and J calls and clone size are as listed in that table; D and trimming were resolved from the DNA. Of 180,000 or so clones listed, about 84% are singletons. Germline trimming cut 4 bases from V and 6 bases from J; bases unmatched to any gene: 11. CDR3 length equals 15 residues. Germline-derived CDR1 and CDR2 are MNHEY and SMNVEV (reference sequence). The source material was peripheral blood. The receptor comes from a person between 65 and 79 years old with COVID-19, enrolled during active disease. V usage is TRBV27 and J usage is TRBJ2-7; 8 positions agree with TRBD2. The CDR3 coding sequence is TGTGCCAGCAGTTCCCCCCTACGGGGGGGACGCGAGCAGTACTTC. It encodes CASSSPLRGGREQYF.